This TCR beta chain derives from a study of OX40 agonist ivuxolimab in advanced cancers. Study as a whole: Recorded diagnoses for dose-escalation patients were hepatocellular carcinoma, melanoma, renal cell or head and neck cancer. General observations from the study: Certain nonresponders likewise exhibited a low normalized T-cell clonal expansion. Clones of CD4+ and CD8+ blood T cells grew by week 6 at doses of 0.1 to 3.0 mg/kg.

Comment on this clone: Its antigen is currently unknown.

The CDR3 extends over 15 amino acids. V lost 5 bases and J 6 bases, leaving 18 bases between the germline ends. The germline gives CDR1 SGHTA, CDR2 FQGTGA. TCRdb's copy holds only in-frame clones and misses some; the assay was immunoSEQ multiplex PCR. The table lists 70,000 to 85,000 clones, approximately 86% of them singletons. The chain couples TRBV7-3 to TRBJ2-3; D is unclear. The TCR originated in an adult with an advanced solid tumor such as melanoma, head and neck, liver or kidney cancer. Sample: CD4+ or CD8+ T cells sorted from blood, taken in a trial of the OX40 agonist ivuxolimab. The CDR3 region is CASSQMQVVRDTQYF. As DNA, the CDR3 is TGTGCCAGCAGCCAAATGCAGGTAGTTAGGGATACGCAGTATTTT.